The following is a TCR beta chain sequence with its context. These data are taken from a study of T cells in Graves' hyperthyroidism and ophthalmopathy. Researchers amplified the TCR beta CDR3 regions from RNA transcripts. TCR CDR3 underwent first-round RT-PCR with the HTBI primer set. MiXCR, applied by TCRdb to the multiplex PCR reads, yields one record per CDR3 protein. The table records about 380,000 distinct CDR3 sequences, approximately 17% of them present only once. Specimen: blood. The receptor was derived from a man aged 18 to 29 with Graves' ophthalmopathy.

DNA of the CDR3: TGTGCCAGCAGTTTAGAGGACAGGCCCTACAATGAGCAGTTCTTC. It translates to CASSLEDRPYNEQFF. The chain joins TRBV27 to TRBJ2-1; 7 positions match TRBD1. Germline V gene lookup returns CDR1 MNHEY and CDR2 SMNVEV (reference sequence). The CDR3 is made up of 15 amino acids. V lost 2 bases and J lost 2; bases outside the gene matches: 3.